Presented here are 27 T cell receptor beta chains from one specimen sequenced in a study of tissue T cells after allogeneic stem cell transplantation (dated by TCRdb to 2021 to 2024). What the time point label conveys for this sample: mouse harvest day 7 after allogeneic transplant. Mouse grafts combined 10^7 T-cell-depleted bone marrow cells with 10^6 splenic CD5+ T cells, given via tail vein injection. The library was produced with the immunoSEQ multiplex PCR assay. Entries here come from immuneACCESS through TCRdb and include only in-frame sequences with V and J called. Some clones fail to appear in such tables; in the studies checked, an unresolved V gene covers under half of the shortfall, and the cause of the remainder is unknown. The sample yields approximately 6,900 clones; 40% to 60% were counted once. 3.8% of the sample is held by the ten biggest clonotypes. The source material was gut tissue. These receptors came from a female BALB/c mouse given C57BL/6 T cells with graft-versus-host disease after an allogeneic hematopoietic cell transplant.

To note about this clone: Any gene name here is a mouse gene name. The covered CDR3 bases are TGTGCCAGCTCTCCCGGGACGGGCAACGAAAGATTATTT. This encodes CASSPGTGNERLF. The entire CDR3 protein is CASSPGTGNERLFF. The chain links TRBV12-1 to TRBJ1-4; maybe TRBD1 (5 bases). The sequenced fragment ends 1 residue before the CDR3 boundary, so the rest is inferred from the germline J gene. CDR3 length: 14 amino acids. V was cut by 2 bases and J by 4 bases, with 10 bases left in between. Germline-derived CDR1 and CDR2 are SGHSN and HYEKVE.

As to this clone: Mouse germline and gene names are used. The sample carries other DNA sequences with the same CDR3. CDR3 DNA, as far as it was read: TGTGCCAGCAGTCTGGGGGCAAACACCGGGCAGCTCTAC. This sequence encodes CASSLGANTGQLY. The complete CDR3 protein is CASSLGANTGQLYF. The V gene is TRBV26, the J gene TRBJ2-2; D unclear. Sequencing ends 1 residue short of the CDR3 end; the germline J gene provides the rest. The CDR3 is made up of 14 amino acids. V was shortened by 2 bases and J by 0 bases, with 4 bases between the two germline ends. The germline V gene has CDR1 KGHPV and CDR2 FQNQEV (reference sequence).

As regards this clone: These gene names are mouse names. The read stops 1 residue short of the end of the CDR3; the missing end is completed from the germline J gene. V and J are TRBV26 and TRBJ1-5; D is uncertain. The CDR3 contains 15 residues. From germline, CDR1 is KGHPV and CDR2 FQNQEV (reference sequence). V dropped 3 bases and J dropped 0 bases, with 9 bases sitting between them. The CDR3 is CASSLSDYNNQAPLF. The DNA read from the CDR3 is TGTGCCAGCAGTCTTTCGGACTATAACAACCAGGCTCCGCTT.

Concerning this clone itself: Gene and germline names: mouse. The sequenced CDR3 bases are TGTGCCAGCAGTCTGGGGACAGGGGTTTCCAACGAAAGATTATTT. Translation gives CASSLGTGVSNERLF. The CDR3 reads in full as CASSLGTGVSNERLFF. The J gene is TRBJ1-4, the V gene TRBV26; 10 nucleotides line up with TRBD1. Read sequence stops 1 residue before the CDR3 end, and the germline J gene provides the missing end. The CDR3 consists of 16 residues. Per germline, CDR1 KGHPV and CDR2 FQNQEV (reference sequence). V lost 2 bases to trimming and J lost 0 bases; unmatched junction nucleotides: 0.

On this clone: The genes are named according to mouse. With the read ending 1 residue before the CDR3 end, the germline J gene is used to fill in that end. V usage is TRBV3 and J usage is TRBJ2-4; 8 bases are a match to TRBD2. Germline V CDR1 and CDR2: SNHLY, FYNGKV (reference sequence). The CDR3 is made up of 17 amino acids. With 0 bases clipped from V and 1 base from J, the junction kept 6 bases outside the gene matches. CDR3 sequence reads: CASSLARGGVGQNTLYF. The sequenced part of the CDR3 DNA is TGTGCCAGCAGCTTAGCGCGGGGGGGCGTCGGTCAAAACACCTTGTAC.

A word on this clone: Genes and germline come from the mouse. Coverage ceases 1 residue before the CDR3 finishes, and the germline J gene fills in the end. The chain joins TRBV4 to TRBJ2-1; TRBD2 agrees at 11 bases. The V gene end was trimmed by 4 bases and the J gene end by 1 base; junction bases not matched to a gene: 0. The CDR3 has 15 residues. Per the germline V gene, CDR1 is LGHDT and CDR2 is YNNKQL (reference sequence). The CDR3 sequence: CASSWDWGNYAEQFF. Partial CDR3 DNA: TGTGCCAGCAGCTGGGACTGGGGGAACTATGCTGAGCAGTTC.

As for this clone: All gene names here are mouse names. The read terminates 1 residue ahead of where the CDR3 ends, so the germline J gene completes it. The V and J genes are TRBV12-2 and TRBJ2-7, with TRBD2 matching 9 bases. The CDR3 consists of 13 residues. V was pared by 0 bases and J by 4 bases, with 0 bases of the junction left unmatched. The V gene's germline CDR1 is SGHLS and CDR2 HYDKME. The part of the CDR3 DNA that was read is TGTGCCAGCTCTCTCGGACTGGGGTATGAACAGTAC. This codes for CASSLGLGYEQY. The complete CDR3 sequence is CASSLGLGYEQYF.

Of note for this clone: Gene names follow the mouse nomenclature. The read finishes 1 residue shy of the CDR3 end, and the germline J gene is used to complete it. The chain recombines TRBV13-3 with TRBJ2-3; D not certain. The V gene lost 1 base and the J gene lost 3 bases, with 3 bases spanning the gap. The CDR3 runs to 12 residues. In germline, CDR1 is NNHDY, CDR2 SYVADS. The CDR3 protein is CASSDSAETLYF. The sequenced CDR3 bases are TGTGCCAGCAGTGATAGCGCAGAAACGCTGTAT.

Concerning this clone itself: Gene and germline names: mouse. The sequenced CDR3 bases are TGTGCCAGCAGTCGGACTGGGGGGGCGCCCGGGCAGCTCTAC. It encodes CASSRTGGAPGQLY. The CDR3, in full, reads CASSRTGGAPGQLYF. This chain connects TRBV26 to TRBJ2-2, with 13 nucleotides matching TRBD2. Read sequence stops 1 residue before the CDR3 end, and the germline J gene provides the missing end. Germline CDR1 KGHPV, CDR2 FQNQEV (reference sequence). This CDR3 has 15 residues. Germline trimming cut 4 bases from V and 6 bases from J; bases unmatched to any gene: 2.

This clone was detected only a few times. The genes and germline here are from mouse. Read data end 1 residue before the CDR3 end; the end is taken from the germline J gene. Other nucleotide sequences from this sample produce the same CDR3. This rearrangement joins TRBV26 to TRBJ1-1, with D possibly matching TRBD1 (6 bases). The CDR3 length is 14 residues. CDR1 KGHPV and CDR2 FQNQEV come from the germline V gene (reference sequence). Trimming left V 2 bases short and J 0 bases short, with 7 bases between. The sequenced CDR3 bases are TGTGCCAGCAGTCTGGGGACAACAAACACAGAAGTCTTC. Translating it yields CASSLGTTNTEVF. The whole CDR3 is CASSLGTTNTEVFF.

There are a few counts of this clone. Mouse gene names apply. The DNA ends 1 residue before the CDR3 does, and the rest of the CDR3 is filled in from the germline J gene. This sequence joins TRBV26 and TRBJ2-5, with 14 positions matching TRBD2. The CDR3 spans 15 residues. CDR1 and CDR2 (germline): KGHPV, FQNQEV (reference sequence). With V trimmed by 6 bases and J by 5 bases, 4 bases remained unmatched. CDR3 bases read: TGTGCCAGCAGGGGACTGGGGGGGCGTGGAGACACCCAGTAC. This sequence encodes CASRGLGGRGDTQY. The whole CDR3 protein reads CASRGLGGRGDTQYF.

As concerns this clone: Each gene name is a mouse one. The sequence runs out 1 residue before the end of the CDR3; the remainder is reconstructed from the germline J gene. This rearrangement joins TRBV26 to TRBJ1-1; 7 nucleotides line up with TRBD1. Germline trimming cut 3 bases from V and 1 base from J; bases unmatched to any gene: 2. Germline CDR1 reads KGHPV; CDR2 reads FQNQEV (reference sequence). The CDR3 runs to 14 residues. The CDR3 DNA, read in part, is TGTGCCAGCAGTCTCCGGGACAGAAACACAGAAGTCTTC. As protein: CASSLRDRNTEVF. The entire CDR3 reads CASSLRDRNTEVFF.

In its sample, this clone ranks as medium-sized (0.01 to 0.1%). Gene and germline names: mouse. CDR3 DNA (partial): TGTGCCAGCAGCATCACCGGGAGCTCCTATGAACAGTAC. It encodes CASSITGSSYEQY. The entire CDR3 protein reads CASSITGSSYEQYF. The V and J genes are TRBV3 and TRBJ2-7, with unresolved D. The read ends 1 residue before the CDR3 terminus; that terminus is restored from the germline J gene. Germline V lookup: CDR1 SNHLY, CDR2 FYNGKV (reference sequence). This CDR3 comprises 14 residues. The ends were cut back, 5 bases at V and 0 bases at J, with 11 bases in the middle.

With respect to this clone: Gene names follow the mouse nomenclature. From the germline J gene comes the end of the CDR3, since the read stops 1 residue before it. The chain couples TRBV1 to TRBJ1-1; TRBD1 is a possible D gene (5 bases). The germline CDR1 and CDR2 sequences are NSQYPW and LRSPGD (reference sequence). The CDR3 spans 13 residues. Trimming took 3 bases from V and 1 from J, leaving 6 bases between them. The sequenced part of the CDR3 DNA is TGCACCTGCAGTGCGGGGGAAAACACAGAAGTCTTC. Encoded protein: CTCSAGENTEVF. The entire CDR3 protein is CTCSAGENTEVFF.

This clone appeared a few times. All gene names here are mouse names. The observed sequence ends 1 residue before the CDR3 terminus, with the missing tail filled in from the germline J gene. The rearrangement links TRBV31 to TRBJ1-5; 9 bases line up with TRBD1. V trimming: 1 base; J trimming: 7 bases; junction bases outside the gene matches: 2. The germline CDR1 and CDR2 sequences are GKSSPN and SITVG. This CDR3 has 13 residues. The CDR3 region is CAWSPDRGQAPLF. The covered CDR3 bases are TGTGCCTGGAGTCCGGACAGGGGACAGGCTCCGCTT.

Concerning this clone itself: Gene names refer to mouse genes. The read terminates 1 residue before the CDR3 end, so the remaining end is supplied by the germline J gene. This rearrangement joins TRBV26 to TRBJ1-1; D is unresolved. The CDR3 spans 13 residues. CDR1 is KGHPV, CDR2 FQNQEV, per germline (reference sequence). Trimming shortened V by 4 bases and J by 0 bases, and 6 bases separated the two germline ends. CDR3 bases read: TGTGCCAGCAGTCACAGTGCAAACACAGAAGTCTTC. Translating gives CASSHSANTEVF. The whole CDR3 protein reads CASSHSANTEVFF.

A remark on this clone: Mouse names are used for the genes. The read is 1 residue too short to cover the CDR3 end, so that end is filled in from the germline J gene. The chain recombines TRBV16 with TRBJ1-3; possible D gene TRBD1, 5 bases. Germline V gives CDR1 SGHSA, CDR2 FRNQAP. CDR3 length: 15 residues. V was cut by 0 bases and J by 2 bases, with 8 bases left in between. The CDR3 DNA, read in part, is TGTGCAAGCAGCTTAGACCCCAGGGCTGGAAATACGCTCTAT. Its translation: CASSLDPRAGNTLY. The CDR3 in full is CASSLDPRAGNTLYF.

As for this clone: Any gene name here is a mouse gene name. Read data end 1 residue before the CDR3 end; the end is taken from the germline J gene. The chain links TRBV23 to TRBJ2-5; the table's D call, TRBD1, has no DNA check behind it. Germline V gene lookup returns CDR1 KGHTA and CDR2 FQNQQP. The CDR3 length is 13 residues. CDR3 bases read: TGCTCCAGCAGTCAAGCAGGGAAAGACACCCAGTAC. Its protein is CSSSQAGKDTQY. The full CDR3 protein is CSSSQAGKDTQYF.

As regards this clone: The germline and genes are mouse ones. The sequenced fragment ends 1 residue before the CDR3 boundary, so the rest is inferred from the germline J gene. This specimen includes other DNA sequences encoding the same CDR3. The rearrangement links TRBV26 to TRBJ1-1; the D gene is possibly TRBD1 (5 bases). V was cut by 4 bases and J by 4 bases, with 13 bases left in between. CDR3 size: 14 residues. The germline gives CDR1 KGHPV, CDR2 FQNQEV (reference sequence). The sequenced part of the CDR3 DNA is TGTGCCAGCAGTCCCTCAGGCAGGGTCACAGAAGTCTTC. This gives the protein CASSPSGRVTEVF. The complete CDR3 protein is CASSPSGRVTEVFF.

Worth noting for this clone: Here the gene names and germline are mouse. The missing CDR3 end, 1 residue past where the read stops, is filled in from the germline J gene. This chain joins TRBV13-1 and TRBJ2-3; 11 nucleotides line up with TRBD2. V lost 5 bases to trimming and J lost 1 base; unmatched junction nucleotides: 0. This CDR3 spans 14 amino acids. Looked up from germline, CDR1 is NSHNY and CDR2 is SYGAGN. The CDR3 bases that were read are TGTGCCAGCAGGGACTGGGGGGGTGCAGAAACGCTGTAT. Encoded protein: CASRDWGGAETLY. The full CDR3 protein reads CASRDWGGAETLYF.

This clone is labeled as medium-sized. Genes here carry mouse names. Read data end 1 residue before the CDR3 end; the end is taken from the germline J gene. The chain combines TRBV26 with TRBJ1-5; D is ambiguous. Germline CDR1 and CDR2: KGHPV and FQNQEV (reference sequence). The CDR3 contains 16 residues. Trimming left V 0 bases short and J 0 bases short, with 9 bases between. CDR3 sequence: CASSLSSTLNNQAPLF. The sequenced CDR3 bases are TGTGCCAGCAGTCTGTCGTCAACACTTAACAACCAGGCTCCGCTT.

Remarks on this clone: Germline and genes: mouse. The CDR3 end is not reached by the read, which stops 1 residue before it; the germline J gene fills it in. The V call is TRBV19, the J call TRBJ1-1; unclear D gene. V lost 0 bases to trimming and J lost 1 base, with 7 bases between them. The CDR3 is 14 residues long. Germline-derived CDR1 and CDR2 are FNHDT and SITEND (reference sequence). The sequenced CDR3 bases are TGTGCCAGCAGTATAGATCACATAAACACAGAAGTCTTC. It yields the protein CASSIDHINTEVF. The whole CDR3 sequence reads CASSIDHINTEVFF.

A word on this clone: The gene names here belong to mouse. The observed sequence ends 1 residue before the CDR3 terminus, with the missing tail filled in from the germline J gene. The chain uses TRBV23 and TRBJ2-1. This CDR3 has 15 residues. CDR1 KGHTA and CDR2 FQNQQP come from the germline V gene. This CDR3 reads CSSSQVGGNYAEQFF. The DNA read from the CDR3 is TGCTCCAGCAGTCAAGTGGGAGGGAACTATGCTGAGCAGTTC. Complete variable domain (other parts from reference TRBV23 and TRBJ2-1): DAAVTQKPRYLIKMKGQEAEMKCIPEKGHTAVFWYQQKQSKELKFLIYFQNQQPLDQIDMVKERFSAVCPSSSLCSLGIRTCEAEDSALYLCSSSQVGGNYAEQFFGPGTRLTVL.

As for this clone: Mouse germline and gene names are used. The read ends 1 residue before the CDR3 terminus; that terminus is restored from the germline J gene. The chain has TRBV3 and TRBJ1-3; D possibly corresponds to TRBD1 (5 bases). Per the germline V gene, CDR1 is SNHLY and CDR2 is FYNGKV (reference sequence). V lost 5 bases, J lost 1 base, and 9 bases lay in between. The length of the CDR3 is 14 residues. The CDR3 sequence: CASSIDRSGNTLYF. The CDR3 bases that were read are TGTGCCAGCAGCATCGACAGATCTGGAAATACGCTCTAT.

Points on this clone: Gene names are mouse gene names. Sequencing ends 1 residue short of the CDR3 end; the germline J gene provides the rest. The rearrangement uses TRBV4 and TRBJ1-4, with TRBD1 matching over 7 bases. The CDR3 contains 14 residues. Trimming removed 7 bases from V and 6 bases from J; junction bases left unmatched: 8. Germline lookup yields CDR1 LGHDT and CDR2 YNNKQL (reference sequence). CDR3 DNA, as far as it was read: TGTGCCAGCAAATTGACAGGGAGACACGAAAGATTATTT. It encodes CASKLTGRHERLF. From start to end, the CDR3 is CASKLTGRHERLFF.

This clone came up once. Each gene name is a mouse one. The read gets to within 1 residue of the CDR3 end, and the germline J gene fills in the rest. The chain couples TRBV13-2 to TRBJ2-7; 7 positions match TRBD1. V shed 7 bases and J 6 bases; nucleotides not matched to a gene: 7. Germline CDR1 NNHNN, CDR2 SYGAGS (reference sequence). There are 12 residues in the CDR3. Partial CDR3 DNA: TGTGCCAGCAGCCTCAGGGGGACTGAACAGTAC. The encoded protein is CASSLRGTEQY. The full CDR3 is CASSLRGTEQYF.

About this clone: The germline and genes are mouse ones. Coverage ceases 1 residue before the CDR3 finishes, and the germline J gene fills in the end. The genes are TRBV1 and TRBJ2-3; the match to TRBD2 covers 8 bases. The CDR3 sequence is 15 residues long. Trimming cost V 3 bases and J 2 bases; bases outside gene matches: 4. Looked up from germline, CDR1 is NSQYPW and CDR2 is LRSPGD (reference sequence). CDR3 sequence reads: CTCSAGGRDAETLYF. Incomplete CDR3 DNA: TGCACCTGCAGTGCGGGGGGGCGGGATGCAGAAACGCTGTAT.